Listed below are T cell receptor beta chains from one sample, sequenced in a study of identical twins. TCRdb redid the calling of the 5' RACE reads with MiXCR, one entry per CDR3 protein. This table has hundreds of thousands of distinct CDR3 sequences, around an eighth appearing once. These sequences were also reported in another study, on yellow fever vaccine responses in identical twins.

Material: PBMCs. Every receptor here comes from a woman aged 18-35 years in good health. Each CDR3 is given with its conserved first and last residue. D genes are given only for firm matches. Where a row states a size, it is once, few, many or the class of an expanded clone; other rows omit it.

V gene	J gene	D gene	clone size	CDR3 DNA	CDR3 protein
TRBV4-1	TRBJ2-1	TRBD2	once	TGCGCCAGCAGCCAAGCCGGGACTACCTACTACAATGAGCAGTTCTTC	CASSQAGTTYYNEQFF
TRBV28	TRBJ2-7	TRBD2	.	TGTGCCAGCAGAGCGGGAGTCTCTCCCTACGAGCAGTACTTC	CASRAGVSPYEQYF
TRBV29-1	TRBJ1-1	.	many	TGCAGCGTCCCTGGGACATCCCCTGAAGCTTTCTTT	CSVPGTSPEAFF
TRBV28	TRBJ2-5	TRBD1	.	TGTGCCAGCCAGGACAGGGTCCAAGAGACCCAGTACTTC	CASQDRVQETQYF
TRBV5-1	TRBJ2-1	.	few	TGCGCCAGCAGCTTGCTGGCGGCTGACTCCTACAATGTGCAGTTCTTC	CASSLLAADSYNVQFF
TRBV5-1	TRBJ1-6	.	many	TGCGCCAGCAGCTCGGACCGGGGGGTTAATTCACCCCTCCACTTT	CASSSDRGVNSPLHF
TRBV2	TRBJ1-5	.	.	TGTGCCAGCAGTCCGGGACCGCCGGGCAATCAGCCCCAGCATTTT	CASSPGPPGNQPQHF
TRBV12-3/TRBV12-4	TRBJ2-7	TRBD2	.	TGTGCCTGCCGGACTAGCGGTAACTACGAGCAGTACTTC	CACRTSGNYEQYF
TRBV5-1	TRBJ2-1	TRBD1	few	TGCGCCAGCAGCTCCAGGACAGGGGGCTCGAATGAGCAGTTCTTC	CASSSRTGGSNEQFF
TRBV15	TRBJ1-2	.	few	TGTGCCACCAGCCCGACAGGTTACTTCCAGGGGTATGGCTACACCTTC	CATSPTGYFQGYGYTF
TRBV20-1	TRBJ2-1	.	.	TGCAGTGCTAGAGAGAGCGTCGCCTACAATGAGCAGTTCTTC	CSARESVAYNEQFF
TRBV5-1	TRBJ2-1	TRBD1	.	TGCGCCAGCAGCTTGAAGACAGGGCCCCGTACCGATGAGCAGTTCTTC	CASSLKTGPRTDEQFF
TRBV12-3/TRBV12-4	TRBJ1-5	.	few	TGTGCCAGCAGTTACACACAGGGATCGCCCCAGCATTTT	CASSYTQGSPQHF
TRBV10-3	TRBJ2-3	TRBD2	few	TGTGCCACCGGACTAGCGGGAGGCGCAGATACGCAGTATTTT	CATGLAGGADTQYF
TRBV10-3	TRBJ2-3	.	many	TGTGCCATCAGTGAGTCGGGAGCGGACACAGATACGCAGTATTTT	CAISESGADTDTQYF
TRBV20-1	TRBJ1-2	TRBD1	few	TGCAGTGCTAGACAGCCGGCAGGGGGTGGCTACACCTTC	CSARQPAGGGYTF
TRBV12-3/TRBV12-4	TRBJ2-3	TRBD1	many	TGTGCCAGCAGAGAGAGGGGGCTGAGCACAGATACGCAGTATTTT	CASRERGLSTDTQYF
TRBV20-1	TRBJ2-1	TRBD2	.	TGCAGTGCTAGAGATTATCGGACTAGCGAGAGGTACAATGAGCAGTTCTTC	CSARDYRTSERYNEQFF
TRBV9	TRBJ2-1	TRBD1	.	TGTGCCAGCAGCACTCGACAGGGGTCTTACAATGAGCAGTTCTTC	CASSTRQGSYNEQFF
TRBV6-1	TRBJ1-2	TRBD1	few	TGTGCCAGCAGTCGGACAGGCGGTTTGGATGGCTACACCTTC	CASSRTGGLDGYTF
TRBV5-1	TRBJ2-6	.	.	TGCGCCAGCAGCGAGGACATACAACCGGGGGCCAACGTCCTGACTTTC	CASSEDIQPGANVLTF
TRBV9	TRBJ1-2	.	.	TGTGCCAGCTATTACCACTCCGGTGGCTACACCTTC	CASYYHSGGYTF
TRBV6-5	TRBJ2-3	.	.	TGTGCCAGCAGTTACTCGTCTCCCGGGCAGGGTACGCAGTATTTT	CASSYSSPGQGTQYF
TRBV15	TRBJ2-1	TRBD2	.	TGTGCCACCAGCAGAGTAGGCAGCGGGAGTATCTACAATGAGCAGTTCTTC	CATSRVGSGSIYNEQFF
TRBV5-1	TRBJ2-2	.	few	TGCGCCAGCAGCGATTTTTGGGACACCGGGGAGCTGTTTTTT	CASSDFWDTGELFF
TRBV5-1	TRBJ2-1	.	few	TGCGCCAGCAGCAGACCAGAAAGCTCCTACAATGAGCAGTTCTTC	CASSRPESSYNEQFF
TRBV7-3	TRBJ2-1	.	few	TGTGCCAGCAGCACAGGGACATCTGAGCAGTTCTTC	CASSTGTSEQFF
TRBV6-1	TRBJ2-1	TRBD2	.	TGTGCCAGCACACTAATGCTGGCTAGCGGGAGCAATGAGCAGTTCTTC	CASTLMLASGSNEQFF